This T cell receptor (beta chain) was profiled in a study of blood T cells in healthy people across ages. General study points: Getting older went along with TCR beta diversity per million T cells dropping roughly linearly. Without sorted subsets, naive and antigen-experienced compartments could not be conclusively compared.

Remarks on this clonotype: As yet, its antigen is unknown.

Primed by a sample-barcoded 5' primer and a J-beta primer mix, a second PCR proceeded for roughly 6 to 12 cycles. TCRdb independently ran MiXCR on the 5' RACE reads; one entry per CDR3 protein. Here the sample spans roughly 1.7 million distinct CDR3 sequences, about 31% being singletons. The authors isolated at least 7 million PBMCs per sample. Germline values: CDR1 LGHDT, CDR2 YNNKEL (reference sequence). The CDR3 runs 17 residues. The V segment lost 3 bases and the J segment 8 bases; nucleotides outside the gene matches: 8. The rearrangement joins TRBV3-1 to TRBJ2-1, with 15 bases aligning to TRBD2. The sequenced sample consisted of blood. The sequence was obtained from a woman aged 25 to 45 in good health. The CDR3 DNA reads TGTGCCAGCAGCCATTATGGACTAGCGGGAGGGAGCGATGAGCAGTTCTTC. This codes for CASSHYGLAGGSDEQFF.